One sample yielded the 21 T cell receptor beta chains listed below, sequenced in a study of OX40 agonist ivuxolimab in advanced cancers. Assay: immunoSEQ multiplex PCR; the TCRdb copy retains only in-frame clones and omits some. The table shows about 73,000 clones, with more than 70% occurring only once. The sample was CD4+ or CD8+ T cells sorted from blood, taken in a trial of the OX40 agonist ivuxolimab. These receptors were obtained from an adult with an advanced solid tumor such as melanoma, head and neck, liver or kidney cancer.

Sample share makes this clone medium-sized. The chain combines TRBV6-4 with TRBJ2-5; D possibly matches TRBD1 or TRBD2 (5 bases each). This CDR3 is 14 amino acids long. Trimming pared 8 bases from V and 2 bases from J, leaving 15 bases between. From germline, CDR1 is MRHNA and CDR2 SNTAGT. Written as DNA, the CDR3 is TGTGCCAGCTACAAGGCAGGGAGTCAAGAGACCCAGTACTTC. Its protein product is CASYKAGSQETQYF.

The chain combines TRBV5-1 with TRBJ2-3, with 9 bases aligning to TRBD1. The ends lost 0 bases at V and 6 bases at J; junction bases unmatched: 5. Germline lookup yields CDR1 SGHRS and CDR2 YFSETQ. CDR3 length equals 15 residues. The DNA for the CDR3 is TGCGCCAGCAGCTTGGTTGGGACAGGGTGGGATACGCAGTATTTT. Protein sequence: CASSLVGTGWDTQYF.

CDR3 nucleotide sequence: TGCGCCAGCAGCTCCCCGGAGAGGGGGCCCTACAATGAGCAGTTCTTC. As protein: CASSSPERGPYNEQFF. The chain carries TRBV4-1 and TRBJ2-1; 7 bases line up with TRBD1. Trimming took 5 bases from V and 2 from J; bases not matched to a gene: 9. Germline lookup yields CDR1 MGHRA and CDR2 YSYEKL. The CDR3 totals 16 residues.

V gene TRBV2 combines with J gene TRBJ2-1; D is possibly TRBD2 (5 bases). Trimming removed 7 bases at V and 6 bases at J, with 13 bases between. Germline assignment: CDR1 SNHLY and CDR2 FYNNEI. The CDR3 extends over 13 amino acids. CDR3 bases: TGTGCCAGCATACTAGTGGGCGGCAATGAGCAGTTCTTC. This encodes CASILVGGNEQFF.

The CDR3 DNA reads as TGTGCCTGTAACTCAAACACCGGGGAGCTGTTTTTT. This translates into CACNSNTGELFF. V usage is TRBV30 and J usage is TRBJ2-2; no firm D call. CDR3 length: 12 residues. V was clipped by 6 bases and J by 2 bases, with 7 bases between them. The germline V gene encodes CDR1 GTSNPN and CDR2 SVGIG (reference sequence).

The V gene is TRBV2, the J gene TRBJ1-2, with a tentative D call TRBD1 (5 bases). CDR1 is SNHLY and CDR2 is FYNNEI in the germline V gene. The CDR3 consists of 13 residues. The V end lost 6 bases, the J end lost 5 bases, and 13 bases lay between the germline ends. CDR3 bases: TGTGCCAGCAGCGCAGGGTCGGGTTATGGCTACACCTTC. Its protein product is CASSAGSGYGYTF.

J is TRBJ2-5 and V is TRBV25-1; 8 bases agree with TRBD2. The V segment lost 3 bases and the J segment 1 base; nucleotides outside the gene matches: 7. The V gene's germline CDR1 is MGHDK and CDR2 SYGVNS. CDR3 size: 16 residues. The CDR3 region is CASSEGKLAVQETQYF. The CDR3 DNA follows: TGTGCCAGCAGTGAGGGAAAACTAGCGGTCCAAGAGACCCAGTACTTC.

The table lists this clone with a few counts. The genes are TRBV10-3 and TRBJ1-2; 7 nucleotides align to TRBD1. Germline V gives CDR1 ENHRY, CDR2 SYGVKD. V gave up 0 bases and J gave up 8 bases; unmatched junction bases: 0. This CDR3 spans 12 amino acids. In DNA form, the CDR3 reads TGTGCCATCAGTGAGTCGACAGGGGGCTACACCTTC. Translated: CAISESTGGYTF.

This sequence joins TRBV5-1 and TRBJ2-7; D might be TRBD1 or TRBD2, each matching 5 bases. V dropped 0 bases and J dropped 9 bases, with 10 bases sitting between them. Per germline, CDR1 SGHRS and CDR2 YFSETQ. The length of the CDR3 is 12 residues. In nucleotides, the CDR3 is TGCGCCAGCAGCTTGGGTGAGGGACGGCAGTACTTC. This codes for CASSLGEGRQYF. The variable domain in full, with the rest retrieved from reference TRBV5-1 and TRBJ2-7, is KAGVTQTPRYLIKTRGQQVTLSCSPISGHRSVSWYQQTPGQGLQFLFEYFSETQRNKGNFPGRFSGRQFSNSRSEMNVSTLELGDSALYLCASSLGEGRQYFGPGTRLTVT.

The CDR3 sequence is CASSLLGGYGANVLTF. The CDR3 DNA reads TGCGCCAGCAGCCTTCTGGGAGGTTACGGGGCCAACGTCCTGACTTTC. The chain joins TRBV4-1 to TRBJ2-6, with D possibly being TRBD2 (6 bases). Trimming stripped 4 bases from V and 4 bases from J, with 14 bases between. The CDR3 is 16 residues long. Germline V gene lookup returns CDR1 MGHRA and CDR2 YSYEKL.

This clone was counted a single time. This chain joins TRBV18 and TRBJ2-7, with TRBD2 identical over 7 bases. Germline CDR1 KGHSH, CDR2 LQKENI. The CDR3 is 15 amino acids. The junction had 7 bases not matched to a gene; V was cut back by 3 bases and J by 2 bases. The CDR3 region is CASSPSRGVTYEQYF. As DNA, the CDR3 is TGTGCCAGCTCACCTTCCCGGGGGGTAACCTACGAGCAGTACTTC. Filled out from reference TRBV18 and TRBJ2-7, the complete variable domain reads NAGVMQNPRHLVRRRGQEARLRCSPMKGHSHVYWYRQLPEEGLKFMVYLQKENIIDESGMPKERFSAEFPKEGPSILRIQQVVRGDSAAYFCASSPSRGVTYEQYFGPGTRLTVT.

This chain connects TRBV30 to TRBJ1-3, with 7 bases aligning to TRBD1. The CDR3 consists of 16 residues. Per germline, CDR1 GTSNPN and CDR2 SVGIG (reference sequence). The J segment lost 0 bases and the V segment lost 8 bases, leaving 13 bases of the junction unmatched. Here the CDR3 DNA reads TGTGCCGTCTCCCAGATGGGACAGAGCTCTGGAAACACCATATATTTT. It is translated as CAVSQMGQSSGNTIYF.

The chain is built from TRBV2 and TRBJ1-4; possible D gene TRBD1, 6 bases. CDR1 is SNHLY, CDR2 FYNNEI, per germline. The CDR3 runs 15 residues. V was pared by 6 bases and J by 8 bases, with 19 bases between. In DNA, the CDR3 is TGTGCCAGCAGAGGAAGGGGGGCAGGGAAAGAAAAACTGTTTTTT. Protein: CASRGRGAGKEKLFF.

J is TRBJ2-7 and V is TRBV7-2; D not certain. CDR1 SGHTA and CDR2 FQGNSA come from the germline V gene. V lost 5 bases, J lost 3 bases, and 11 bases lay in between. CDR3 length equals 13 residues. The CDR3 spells CASSRVVIYEQYF. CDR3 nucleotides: TGTGCCAGCAGCAGAGTCGTAATCTACGAGCAGTACTTC.

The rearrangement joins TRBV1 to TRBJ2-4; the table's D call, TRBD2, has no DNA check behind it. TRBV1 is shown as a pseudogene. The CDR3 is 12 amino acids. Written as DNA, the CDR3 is TGCACCAGCAGCGTTACTAGCGCGGTTCAGTACTTC. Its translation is CTSSVTSAVQYF.

CDR3 coding DNA: TGTGCCAGTAGTCCCCACCAAGGGGTTCGGAGGAATGAGCAGTTCTTC. This translates into CASSPHQGVRRNEQFF. The chain has TRBV19 and TRBJ2-1; D is possibly TRBD1 or TRBD2 (5 bases each). The CDR3 runs to 16 residues. V lost 5 bases and J 7 bases, leaving 21 bases between the germline ends. Per the germline V gene, CDR1 is LNHDA and CDR2 is SQIVND (reference sequence).

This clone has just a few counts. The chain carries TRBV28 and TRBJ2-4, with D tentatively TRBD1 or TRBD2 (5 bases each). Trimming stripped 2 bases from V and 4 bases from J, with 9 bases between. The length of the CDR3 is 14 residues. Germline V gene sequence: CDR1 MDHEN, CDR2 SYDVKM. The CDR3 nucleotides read TGTGCCAGCAGTTTAGAGGGGCTTAAAAACATTCAGTACTTC. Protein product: CASSLEGLKNIQYF.

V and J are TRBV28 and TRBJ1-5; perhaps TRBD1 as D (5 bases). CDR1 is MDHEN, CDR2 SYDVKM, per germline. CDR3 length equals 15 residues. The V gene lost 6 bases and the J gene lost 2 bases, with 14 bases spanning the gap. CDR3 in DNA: TGTGCCAGCAGGGGGCAGGGAGGCGGCAATCAGCCCCAGCATTTT. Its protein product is CASRGQGGGNQPQHF.

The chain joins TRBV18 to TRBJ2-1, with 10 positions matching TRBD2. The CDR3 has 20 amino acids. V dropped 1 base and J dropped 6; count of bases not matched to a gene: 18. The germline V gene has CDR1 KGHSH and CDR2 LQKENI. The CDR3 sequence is CASSPQEGGSGRAHGNEQFF. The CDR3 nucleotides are TGTGCCAGCTCACCACAAGAGGGTGGAAGCGGGAGGGCCCATGGCAATGAGCAGTTCTTC.

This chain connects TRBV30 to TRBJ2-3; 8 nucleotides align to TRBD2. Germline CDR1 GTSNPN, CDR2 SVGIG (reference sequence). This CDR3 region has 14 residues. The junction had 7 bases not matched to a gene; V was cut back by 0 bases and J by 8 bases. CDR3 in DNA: TGTGCCTGGAGTGTCAGCGGGAGAGGGGGTACGCAGTATTTT. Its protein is CAWSVSGRGGTQYF.

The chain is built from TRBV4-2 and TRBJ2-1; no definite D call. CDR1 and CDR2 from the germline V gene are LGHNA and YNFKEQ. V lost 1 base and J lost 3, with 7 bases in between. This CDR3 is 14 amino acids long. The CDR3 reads CASSQVPSYNEQFF. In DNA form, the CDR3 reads TGTGCCAGCAGCCAAGTCCCTAGCTACAATGAGCAGTTCTTC.